The 7 T cell receptor beta chains in this list originate from one sample, sequenced in a study of blood T cell repertoires in COVID-19. Here immunoSEQ multiplex PCR was the method, and the copy in TCRdb shows in-frame clones only, minus some. The data contain nearly 350,000 clones, around 82% of them singletons. Sequenced material: peripheral blood. Source of these receptors: a man aged 25 to 40 with active or convalescent COVID-19.

This rearrangement joins TRBV6-1 to TRBJ1-2; 11 bases are a match to TRBD1. The CDR3 is 15 residues long. The V and J ends lost 1 base and 4 bases, in that order; junction bases with no gene match: 2. CDR1 and CDR2 (germline): MNHNS, SASEGT. CDR3 loop: CASSEGTGGSYGYTF. The CDR3 coding sequence is TGTGCCAGCAGTGAAGGGACAGGGGGCAGCTATGGCTACACCTTC.

The chain links TRBV30 to TRBJ1-2; 8 nucleotides align to TRBD1. V lost 0 bases, J lost 6 bases, and 3 bases stayed unmatched. This CDR3 has 13 amino acids. Germline V gene data show CDR1 as GTSNPN and CDR2 as SVGIG (reference sequence). The DNA for the CDR3 is TGTGCCTGGAGTGTGACAGGGGTAGATGGCTACACCTTC. This codes for CAWSVTGVDGYTF.

V and J are TRBV29-1 and TRBJ2-1; 9 bases agree with TRBD1. Germline CDR1 and CDR2: SQVTM and ANQGSEA. There are 12 residues in the CDR3. V gave up 6 bases and J gave up 7 bases; unmatched junction bases: 4. CDR3 loop: CSVIQGANEQFF. CDR3 bases: TGCAGCGTGATACAGGGGGCTAATGAGCAGTTCTTC.

This clone showed up just a few times. V gene TRBV15 combines with J gene TRBJ2-7, with 9 positions matching TRBD2. The CDR3 extends over 15 amino acids. Trimming removed 5 bases from V and 1 base from J; junction bases left unmatched: 6. CDR1 and CDR2 (germline): LNHNV, YYDKDF (reference sequence). The CDR3 sequence is CATSLSGSGSYEQYF. In DNA form, the CDR3 reads TGTGCCACCAGCCTTAGCGGGAGTGGTTCCTACGAGCAGTACTTC. The variable domain in full, with the rest retrieved from reference TRBV15 and TRBJ2-7, is DAMVIQNPRYQVTQFGKPVTLSCSQTLNHNVMYWYQQKSSQAPKLLFHYYDKDFNNEADTPDNFQSRRPNTSFCFLDIRSPGLGDTAMYLCATSLSGSGSYEQYFGPGTRLTVT.

The V and J genes are TRBV6-5 and TRBJ2-7; 9 bases align to TRBD1. Per germline, CDR1 MNHEY and CDR2 SVGAGI. There are 14 residues in the CDR3. V was pared by 6 bases and J by 3 bases, with 6 bases of the junction left unmatched. In DNA, the CDR3 is TGTGCCAGCAGAATAAGACAGGGGGGCTACGAGCAGTACTTC. As protein: CASRIRQGGYEQYF.

On this clone: Other DNA sequences in this specimen translate into the identical CDR3. The chain uses TRBV12-3 or TRBV12-4 and TRBJ2-5; D is unclear. Trimming removed 6 bases at V and 4 bases at J, with 6 bases between. The CDR3 is 11 amino acids. CDR3 coding DNA: TGTGCCAGCAGCCTCCGAGAGACCCAGTACTTC. This sequence encodes CASSLRETQYF.

This clone was seen more than once but under ten times. The V call is TRBV2, the J call TRBJ2-1, with 10 bases lining up with TRBD2. The CDR3 has 13 residues. The germline V gene has CDR1 SNHLY and CDR2 FYNNEI. The trim removed 8 bases at V and 4 bases at J, leaving 2 bases unmatched. The CDR3 coding sequence is TGTGCCAGCCAGCGGGGGGGATACAATGAGCAGTTCTTC. This translates into CASQRGGYNEQFF. The entire variable domain, with the rest obtained from reference TRBV2 and TRBJ2-1, is as follows: EPEVTQTPSHQVTQMGQEVILRCVPISNHLYFYWYRQILGQKVEFLVSFYNNEISEKSEIFDDQFSVERPDGSNFTLKIRSTKLEDSAMYFCASQRGGYNEQFFGPGTRLTVL.